The 5 T cell receptor beta chains presented below share a single source sample, sequenced in a study of T-cell reconstitution after alpha-beta-depleted transplantation in children. The TCRbeta library incorporated unique molecular identifiers. TCRdb redid the calling of the PCR reads with MiXCR, one entry per CDR3 protein. The data contain about 610,000 distinct CDR3 sequences, roughly a tenth of them singletons. The sequencing here drew on PBMCs from the stem cell graft donor, taken from the stem cell graft. These TCRs come from a human donor who donated a stem cell graft to a child with acute myeloid leukemia.

The sample holds many counts of this clonotype. The chain has TRBV20-1 and TRBJ2-7; D unresolved. CDR1 and CDR2 from the germline V gene are DFQATT and SNEGSKA (reference sequence). CDR3 length: 13 residues. V was cut by 2 bases and J by 3 bases, with 11 bases left in between. The CDR3 DNA follows: TGCAGTGCTAGATTAACAGCTAACTACGAGCAGTACTTC. It encodes CSARLTANYEQYF.

The J gene is TRBJ1-2, the V gene TRBV3-1; D not resolved. With 2 bases removed from V and 13 bases from J, the gap between germline ends came to 14 bases. The germline V gene has CDR1 LGHDT and CDR2 YNNKEL (reference sequence). The CDR3 spans 12 residues. The CDR3 spells CASSQNGPRFTF. Here the CDR3 DNA reads TGTGCCAGCAGCCAAAATGGACCGCGTTTCACCTTC. The full variable domain, its missing parts supplied by reference TRBV3-1 and TRBJ1-2, is DTAVSQTPKYLVTQMGNDKSIKCEQNLGHDTMYWYKQDSKKFLKIMFSYNNKELIINETVPNRFSPKSPDKAHLNLHINSLELGDSAVYFCASSQNGPRFTFGSGTRLTVV.

The sample holds a few counts of this clonotype. This chain links TRBV7-2 with TRBJ1-2; D is possibly TRBD1 (6 bases). V was clipped by 4 bases and J by 4 bases, with 19 bases between them. CDR3 length equals 16 residues. CDR1 SGHTA and CDR2 FQGNSA come from the germline V gene. This CDR3 reads CASSSAAGAVGYGYTF. The CDR3 DNA reads TGTGCCAGCAGCTCGGCGGCGGGGGCTGTCGGCTATGGCTACACCTTC.

This clonotype was seen more than once but under ten times. The rearrangement joins TRBV6-2 or TRBV6-3 to TRBJ2-1; TRBD2 matches 14 bases. The CDR3 length is 17 residues. The V and J ends lost 6 bases and 1 base, in that order; junction bases with no gene match: 5. From germline, CDR1 is MNHEY and CDR2 SVGEGT. CDR3 sequence reads: CASRGLAGEYSYNEQFF. CDR3 DNA: TGTGCCAGCAGGGGACTAGCGGGAGAGTATTCCTACAATGAGCAGTTCTTC.

This clonotype has just a few counts. This rearrangement joins TRBV28 to TRBJ1-5; 7 bases map to TRBD1. The germline gives CDR1 MDHEN, CDR2 SYDVKM. The ends lost 5 bases at V and 0 bases at J; junction bases unmatched: 16. The CDR3 covers 19 residues. CDR3 sequence (DNA): TGTGCCAGCAGTCCCCAGCCAGGGGGGCGGGGGTATAGCAATCAGCCCCAGCATTTT. Translating gives CASSPQPGGRGYSNQPQHF.